The sequence of this T cell receptor (beta chain) was determined in a study of cytomegalovirus exposure and HLA in healthy donors. The PCR used 60 Vbeta and 13 Jbeta primers. TCRdb keeps only in-frame clones here, not all; method: immunoSEQ multiplex PCR. Seen in this sample are 150,000 or so clones; the ten most common clones hold around 1.5%. In the case of this clone: The target antigen is unknown.

The length of the CDR3 is 15 residues. Trimming left V 5 bases short and J 8 bases short, with 21 bases between. The germline V gene has CDR1 LNHNV and CDR2 YYDKDF (reference sequence). Study-level results: There were reportedly fewer N-insertions in an Asian-associated ancestry cluster than the approximately 600-donor mean, in a later analysis.

The chain links TRBV15 to TRBJ1-2; D is ambiguous. The clonotype was recovered from a woman in her fifties or sixties in good health and CMV-seronegative. The source material was PBMCs. The CDR3 DNA follows: TGTGCCACCAGCCTCGAGTACGGGTCTTTGGCCGGCTACACCTTC. The encoded protein is CATSLEYGSLAGYTF.